One and the same sample provided the 21 T cell receptor beta chains below, sequenced in a study of OX40 agonist ivuxolimab in advanced cancers. This table comes from immunoSEQ multiplex PCR, and its TCRdb copy is limited to in-frame clones, with some not included. Among about 12,000 clones, 80% were seen once, and the ten largest hold roughly 30%. The specimen comprised CD4+ or CD8+ T cells sorted from blood, sampled in a trial of the OX40 agonist ivuxolimab. The receptors here all came from an adult with an advanced solid tumor such as melanoma, head and neck, liver or kidney cancer.

The chain uses TRBV28 and TRBJ2-1; perhaps TRBD1 as D (6 bases). Looked up from germline, CDR1 is MDHEN and CDR2 is SYDVKM. Trimming took 5 bases from V and 5 from J, leaving 13 bases between them. The CDR3 loop spans 14 amino acids. The CDR3 coding sequence is TGTGCCAGCAGTAGACAGGTGACCCACAATGAGCAGTTCTTC. Translation: CASSRQVTHNEQFF.

This clone was observed once. The gene calls are TRBV29-1 and TRBJ2-7; 9 nucleotides line up with TRBD1. This CDR3 region has 14 residues. V was clipped by 6 bases and J by 4 bases; unmatched bases: 10. Germline V gives CDR1 SQVTM, CDR2 ANQGSEA. CDR3 nucleotides: TGCAGCGTACGAGGGACAGGGAAGGAGTACGAGCAGTACTTC. It specifies CSVRGTGKEYEQYF.

This chain joins TRBV15 and TRBJ1-6, with TRBD1 matching 7 bases. The CDR3 consists of 15 residues. CDR1 is LNHNV, CDR2 YYDKDF, per germline (reference sequence). The junction had 5 bases not matched to a gene; V was cut back by 3 bases and J by 6 bases. The CDR3 bases are TGTGCCACCAGCAGGCGGGACAGTCCTAATTCACCCCTCCACTTT. Translation: CATSRRDSPNSPLHF.

This rearrangement joins TRBV28 to TRBJ2-3; the D gene is possibly TRBD2 (7 bases). Trimming cost V 2 bases and J 7 bases, with 13 bases left between them. CDR3 size: 14 residues. Germline CDR1 MDHEN, CDR2 SYDVKM. CDR3 loop: CASSLRWGGNTQYF. Written as DNA, the CDR3 is TGTGCCAGCAGTTTAAGATGGGGGGGCAATACGCAGTATTTT.

This clone was detected once. The rearrangement links TRBV4-3 to TRBJ2-5; D not certain. The end of the DNA is better explained by TRBJ2-7, so the J call may be wrong. The V gene's germline CDR1 is LGHNA and CDR2 YSLEER. The CDR3 sequence is 13 residues long. CDR3 sequence (DNA): TGCGCCAGCAGCCAAGATGGTAGCTACGAGCAGTACTTC. The encoded protein is CASSQDGSYEQYF.

The CDR3 DNA reads as TGTGCCAGCAGCTCTACCGGGACAGGGGCCTACGAGCAGTACTTC. Its translation is CASSSTGTGAYEQYF. The chain links TRBV7-6 to TRBJ2-7, with 10 bases aligning to TRBD1. The CDR3 spans 15 residues. The ends lost 4 bases at V and 2 bases at J; junction bases unmatched: 5. Germline lookup yields CDR1 SGHVS and CDR2 FNYEAQ. Variable domain in full (rest from reference TRBV7-6 and TRBJ2-7): GAGVSQSPRYKVTKRGQDVALRCDPISGHVSLYWYRQALGQGPEFLTYFNYEAQQDKSGLPNDRFSAERPEGSISTLTIQRTEQRDSAMYRCASSSTGTGAYEQYFGPGTRLTVT.

The J gene is TRBJ1-2, the V gene TRBV10-3, with D unclear. V was trimmed by 3 bases and J by 3 bases, leaving 11 bases between them. CDR3 size: 14 residues. The germline V gene has CDR1 ENHRY and CDR2 SYGVKD. The CDR3 region has the DNA TGTGCCATCAGTGAAGGTCCGGGCTACTATGGCTACACCTTC. This codes for CAISEGPGYYGYTF.

Comments on this clone: The sample has other DNA sequences that encode this CDR3 too. The chain combines TRBV29-1 with TRBJ1-2; D possibly corresponds to TRBD1 (5 bases). In germline, CDR1 is SQVTM, CDR2 ANQGSEA. There are 12 residues in the CDR3. Between the trimmed V and J ends, which lost 7 bases and 7 bases, there was a span of 16 bases. The chain's CDR3 is CSAEEGWGGYTF. CDR3 nucleotide sequence: TGCAGCGCCGAGGAGGGGTGGGGTGGCTACACCTTC.

V is TRBV5-1 and J is TRBJ1-2, with 9 bases lining up with TRBD1. The germline gives CDR1 SGHRS, CDR2 YFSETQ. The CDR3 runs to 14 residues. V gave up 3 bases and J gave up 8 bases; unmatched junction bases: 8. CDR3 sequence: CASSSGTGLDGYTF. The CDR3 DNA reads as TGCGCCAGCAGCTCGGGGACAGGGTTAGACGGCTACACCTTC.

The chain employs TRBV28 and TRBJ1-2; D might be TRBD1 (6 bases). The germline V and J ends were trimmed by 7 bases and 0 bases, with 9 bases remaining between them. CDR1 is MDHEN and CDR2 is SYDVKM in the germline V gene. This CDR3 is 13 amino acids long. The CDR3 loop is CASMEGANYGYTF. The CDR3 DNA reads TGTGCCAGCATGGAGGGGGCTAACTATGGCTACACCTTC.

CDR3 nucleotide sequence: TGTGCCAGCAGCAGGACTGGACTCAATCAGCCCCAGCATTTT. This gives the protein CASSRTGLNQPQHF. This chain links TRBV7-9 with TRBJ1-5; no definite D call. The length of the CDR3 is 14 residues. The V gene's germline CDR1 is SEHNR and CDR2 FQNEAQ (reference sequence). Trimming pared 5 bases from V and 3 bases from J, leaving 11 bases between.

V gene TRBV7-2 combines with J gene TRBJ2-2; TRBD1 is a possible D gene (5 bases). Germline V gene data show CDR1 as SGHTA and CDR2 as FQGNSA. Trimming cost V 6 bases and J 1 base, with 9 bases left between them. CDR3 length equals 14 residues. CDR3 nucleotides: TGTGCCAGCAGACACAGGAGGAACACCGGGGAGCTGTTTTTT. Amino acids: CASRHRRNTGELFF. The full variable domain, completed using reference TRBV7-2 and TRBJ2-2, is GAGVSQSPSNKVTEKGKDVELRCDPISGHTALYWYRQSLGQGLEFLIYFQGNSAPDKSGLPSDRFSAERTGGSVSTLTIQRTQQEDSAVYLCASRHRRNTGELFFGEGSRLTVL.

The gene calls are TRBV5-1 and TRBJ2-3; possible D gene TRBD2, 5 bases. Germline assignment: CDR1 SGHRS and CDR2 YFSETQ. Trimming took off 4 bases at V and 3 bases at J, with 15 bases between the two ends. The CDR3 is 15 residues long. The CDR3 reads CASSPINGDTDTQYF. The CDR3 DNA follows: TGCGCCAGCAGCCCAATAAACGGGGATACAGATACGCAGTATTTT. The whole variable domain, remainder taken from reference TRBV5-1 and TRBJ2-3, is KAGVTQTPRYLIKTRGQQVTLSCSPISGHRSVSWYQQTPGQGLQFLFEYFSETQRNKGNFPGRFSGRQFSNSRSEMNVSTLELGDSALYLCASSPINGDTDTQYFGPGTRLTVL.

V is TRBV19 and J is TRBJ1-5; no firm D call. V was pared by 3 bases and J by 5 bases, with 14 bases between. Germline V gene data show CDR1 as LNHDA and CDR2 as SQIVND (reference sequence). CDR3 length equals 15 residues. The chain's CDR3 is CASSITGSPYQPQHF. CDR3 in DNA: TGTGCCAGTAGTATTACTGGCAGCCCTTATCAGCCCCAGCATTTT.

V gene TRBV9 combines with J gene TRBJ2-3; no reliable D call. The length of the CDR3 is 12 residues. Per the germline V gene, CDR1 is SGDLS and CDR2 is YYNGEE. V gave up 6 bases and J gave up 0 bases, with 5 bases separating them. The CDR3 sequence is CASKESTDTQYF. The CDR3 coding sequence is TGTGCCAGCAAGGAGAGCACAGATACGCAGTATTTT.

V is TRBV27 and J is TRBJ1-1; D gene uncertain. Per the germline V gene, CDR1 is MNHEY and CDR2 is SMNVEV (reference sequence). The CDR3 sequence is 13 residues long. V dropped 8 bases and J dropped 1 base, with 11 bases sitting between them. CDR3 amino acids: CASRREENTEAFF. The CDR3 DNA follows: TGTGCCAGCCGAAGGGAAGAGAACACTGAAGCTTTCTTT.

The V call is TRBV10-3, the J call TRBJ1-2; D remains ambiguous. This CDR3 has 12 residues. CDR1 ENHRY and CDR2 SYGVKD come from the germline V gene. V was clipped by 7 bases and J by 4 bases, with 10 bases between them. The CDR3 nucleotides read TGTGCCATCACCCCAGGATCCTATGGCTACACCTTC. Protein product: CAITPGSYGYTF.

V gene TRBV27 combines with J gene TRBJ1-2, with 9 bases that match TRBD1. CDR3 length: 13 amino acids. Germline CDR1 MNHEY, CDR2 SMNVEV (reference sequence). Unmatched junction bases numbered 6, after V lost 5 bases and J lost 8 bases. CDR3 nucleotides: TGTGCCAGCAGTCTTGGGGGACAGGGCGGCTACACCTTC. This translates into CASSLGGQGGYTF.

V gene TRBV4-3 combines with J gene TRBJ2-2, with 8 bases that match TRBD1. The trim removed 3 bases at V and 4 bases at J, leaving 7 bases unmatched. The CDR3 covers 16 residues. From germline, CDR1 is LGHNA and CDR2 YSLEER. For the CDR3, the DNA is TGCGCCAGCAGCCACACAGACAGGGGTATCACCGGGGAGCTGTTTTTT. This gives the protein CASSHTDRGITGELFF.

J is TRBJ1-1 and V is TRBV28, with D perhaps matching TRBD1 (5 bases). This CDR3 contains 15 residues. Germline V gene sequence: CDR1 MDHEN, CDR2 SYDVKM. V lost 5 bases and J lost 0, with 13 bases in between. CDR3 amino acids: CASSDPGTVNTEAFF. CDR3 sequence (DNA): TGTGCCAGCAGTGACCCAGGGACGGTGAACACTGAAGCTTTCTTT.

V is TRBV27 and J is TRBJ2-3, with D perhaps matching TRBD1 or TRBD2 (5 bases each). CDR1 MNHEY and CDR2 SMNVEV come from the germline V gene (reference sequence). V gave up 5 bases and J gave up 2 bases, with 17 bases separating them. The CDR3 has 16 amino acids. DNA for the CDR3: TGTGCCAGCAGTCTCCGGGACGCGAGGACCACAGATACGCAGTATTTT. Encoded protein: CASSLRDARTTDTQYF.